This T cell receptor (beta chain) comes out of a study of PD-1 blockade in classical Hodgkin lymphoma. Study information: Patients in the cohort were put on intravenous nivolumab, 3 mg/kg every 2 weeks.

Method: immunoSEQ multiplex PCR; TCRdb's copy keeps in-frame clones and lacks some. The sample holds 15,000 to 20,000 clones, just under 85% seen once. Remarks on this clone: Its antigen remains unknown.

The study, taken as a whole, reports: Still unresolved is the cause of the repertoire differences, which may be disease activity or prior therapy. For complete responders, baseline diversity was comparable to that of newly diagnosed patients. CD4+ TCR diversity, unlike CD8+, rose significantly by C4D1.

Every patient experienced relapse after autologous stem cell transplantation, and brentuximab vedotin exposure varied. With magnetic negative selection, CD4+ T cells were purified from PBMCs that had been thawed. The origin of this receptor is a human donor with classical Hodgkin lymphoma. The sequencing here drew on CD4+ T cells from blood, taken at baseline.

Here the CDR3 DNA reads TGCGCCAGCAGCCCGCAGGGTACCTATGGCTACACCTTC. Translated, it gives CASSPQGTYGYTF. V gene TRBV4-3 combines with J gene TRBJ1-2, with D possibly being TRBD1 (5 bases). This CDR3 has 13 amino acids. V was shortened by 4 bases and J by 4 bases, with 10 bases between the two germline ends. Germline V lookup: CDR1 LGHNA, CDR2 YSLEER.